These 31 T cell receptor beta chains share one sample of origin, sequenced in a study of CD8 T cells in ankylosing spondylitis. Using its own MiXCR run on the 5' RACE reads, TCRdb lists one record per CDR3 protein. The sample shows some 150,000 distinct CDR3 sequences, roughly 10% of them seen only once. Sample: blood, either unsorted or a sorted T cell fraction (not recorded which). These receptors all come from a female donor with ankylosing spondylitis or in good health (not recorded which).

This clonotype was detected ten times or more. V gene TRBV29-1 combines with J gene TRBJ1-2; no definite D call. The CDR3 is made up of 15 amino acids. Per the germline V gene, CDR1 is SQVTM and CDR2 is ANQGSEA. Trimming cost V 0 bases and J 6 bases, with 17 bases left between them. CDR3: CSVEDQVDHGDGYTF. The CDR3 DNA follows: TGCAGCGTTGAAGATCAGGTAGACCACGGCGATGGCTACACCTTC.

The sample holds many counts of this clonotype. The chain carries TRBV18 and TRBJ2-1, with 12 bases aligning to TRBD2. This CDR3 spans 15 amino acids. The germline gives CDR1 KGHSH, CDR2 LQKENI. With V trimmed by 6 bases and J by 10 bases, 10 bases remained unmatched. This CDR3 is CASSPSGREIYEQFF. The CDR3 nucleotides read TGTGCCAGCTCTCCTAGCGGGAGGGAGATTTACGAGCAGTTCTTC.

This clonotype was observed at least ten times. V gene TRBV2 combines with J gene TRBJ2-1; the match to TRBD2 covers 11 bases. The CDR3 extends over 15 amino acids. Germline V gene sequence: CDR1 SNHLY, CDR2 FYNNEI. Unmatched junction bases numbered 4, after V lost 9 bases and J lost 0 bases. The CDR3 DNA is TGTGCCAGTAGCGGGAGGGGTAACTCCTACAATGAGCAGTTCTTC. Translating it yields CASSGRGNSYNEQFF.

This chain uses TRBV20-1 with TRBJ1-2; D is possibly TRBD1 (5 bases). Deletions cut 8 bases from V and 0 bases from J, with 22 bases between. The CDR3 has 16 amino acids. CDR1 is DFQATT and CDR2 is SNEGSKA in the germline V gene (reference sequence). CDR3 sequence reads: CSFRGRVRGPNYGYTF. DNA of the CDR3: TGCAGTTTTAGAGGCCGGGTTAGGGGCCCTAACTATGGCTACACCTTC.

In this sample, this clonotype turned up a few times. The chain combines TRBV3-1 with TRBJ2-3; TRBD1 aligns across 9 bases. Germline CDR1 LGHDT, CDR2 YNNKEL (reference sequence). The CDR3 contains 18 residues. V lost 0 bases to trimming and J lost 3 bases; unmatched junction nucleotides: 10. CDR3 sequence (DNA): TGTGCCAGCAGCCAAGATTTGATAGGGACAGGGAGGACAGATACGCAGTATTTT. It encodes CASSQDLIGTGRTDTQYF.

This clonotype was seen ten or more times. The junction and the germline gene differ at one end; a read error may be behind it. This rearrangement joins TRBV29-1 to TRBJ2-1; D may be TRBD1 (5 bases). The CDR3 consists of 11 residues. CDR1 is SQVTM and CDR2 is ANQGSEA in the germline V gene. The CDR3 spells CCVFRGGEQFF. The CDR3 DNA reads TGCTGCGTCTTTAGGGGTGGTGAGCAGTTCTTC.

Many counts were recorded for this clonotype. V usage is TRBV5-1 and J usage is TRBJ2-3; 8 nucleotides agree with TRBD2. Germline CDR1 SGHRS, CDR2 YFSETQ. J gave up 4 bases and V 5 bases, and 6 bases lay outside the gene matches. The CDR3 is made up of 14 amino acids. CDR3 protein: CASRAGGASDTQYF. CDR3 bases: TGCGCCAGCAGAGCCGGGGGGGCCTCAGATACGCAGTATTTT.

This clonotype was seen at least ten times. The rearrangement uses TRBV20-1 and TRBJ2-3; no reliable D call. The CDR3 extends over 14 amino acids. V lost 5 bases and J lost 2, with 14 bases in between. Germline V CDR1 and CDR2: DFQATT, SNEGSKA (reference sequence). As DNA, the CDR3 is TGCAGTGCTTCCTCCCCCGGCCCCACAGATACGCAGTATTTT. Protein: CSASSPGPTDTQYF.

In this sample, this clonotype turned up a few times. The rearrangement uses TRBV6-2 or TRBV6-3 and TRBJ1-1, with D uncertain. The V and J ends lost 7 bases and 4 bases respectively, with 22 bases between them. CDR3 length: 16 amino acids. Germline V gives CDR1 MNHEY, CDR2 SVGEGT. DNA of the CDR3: TGTGCCAGCAATTATTTGACGATAAGTCTAAGCACTGAAGCTTTCTTT. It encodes CASNYLTISLSTEAFF.

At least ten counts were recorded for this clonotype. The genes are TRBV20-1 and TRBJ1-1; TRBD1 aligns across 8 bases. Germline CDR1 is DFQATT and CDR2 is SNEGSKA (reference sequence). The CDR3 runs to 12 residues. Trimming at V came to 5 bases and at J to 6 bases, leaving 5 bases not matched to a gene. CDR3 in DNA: TGCAGTGCTGTCAGGGGGCAGGCTGAAGCTTTCTTT. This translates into CSAVRGQAEAFF.

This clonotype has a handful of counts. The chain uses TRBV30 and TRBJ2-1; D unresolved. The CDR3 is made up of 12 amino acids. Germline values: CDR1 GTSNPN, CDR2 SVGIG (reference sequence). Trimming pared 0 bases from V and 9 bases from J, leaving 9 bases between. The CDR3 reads CAWSVPGPEQFF. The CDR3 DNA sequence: TGTGCCTGGAGTGTACCCGGGCCTGAGCAGTTCTTC.

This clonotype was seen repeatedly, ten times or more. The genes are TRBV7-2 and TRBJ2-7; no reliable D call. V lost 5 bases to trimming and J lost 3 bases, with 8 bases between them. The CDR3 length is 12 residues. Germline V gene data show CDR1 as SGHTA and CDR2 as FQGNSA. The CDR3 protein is CASSRKDYEQYF. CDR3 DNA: TGTGCCAGCAGCCGGAAGGACTACGAGCAGTACTTC.

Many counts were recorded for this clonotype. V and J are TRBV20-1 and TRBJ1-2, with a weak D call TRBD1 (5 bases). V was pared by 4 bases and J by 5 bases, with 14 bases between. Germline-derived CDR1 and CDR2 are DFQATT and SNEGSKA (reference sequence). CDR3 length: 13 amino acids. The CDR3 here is CSAIPSGGYGYTF. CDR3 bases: TGCAGTGCTATTCCCTCGGGGGGATATGGCTACACCTTC.

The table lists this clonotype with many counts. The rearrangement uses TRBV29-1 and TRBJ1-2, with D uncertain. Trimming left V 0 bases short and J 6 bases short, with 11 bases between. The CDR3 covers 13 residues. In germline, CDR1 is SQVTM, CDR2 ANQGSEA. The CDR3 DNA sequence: TGCAGCGTTGAAGATCCAAGGGCAGATGGCTACACCTTC. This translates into CSVEDPRADGYTF.

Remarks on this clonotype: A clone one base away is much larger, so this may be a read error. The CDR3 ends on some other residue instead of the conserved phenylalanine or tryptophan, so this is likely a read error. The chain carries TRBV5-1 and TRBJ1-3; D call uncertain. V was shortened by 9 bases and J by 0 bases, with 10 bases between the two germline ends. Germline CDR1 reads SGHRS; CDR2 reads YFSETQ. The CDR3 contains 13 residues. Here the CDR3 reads CATAESSGNTIYL. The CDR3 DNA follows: TGCGCCACCGCGGAGAGCTCTGGAAACACCATATATTTA.

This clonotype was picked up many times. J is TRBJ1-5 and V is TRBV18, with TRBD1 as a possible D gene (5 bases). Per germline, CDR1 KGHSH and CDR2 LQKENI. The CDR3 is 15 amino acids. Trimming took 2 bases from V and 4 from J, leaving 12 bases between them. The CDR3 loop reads CASSPGGPVNQPQHF. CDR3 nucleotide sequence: TGTGCCAGCTCACCAGGGGGACCGGTGAATCAGCCCCAGCATTTT.

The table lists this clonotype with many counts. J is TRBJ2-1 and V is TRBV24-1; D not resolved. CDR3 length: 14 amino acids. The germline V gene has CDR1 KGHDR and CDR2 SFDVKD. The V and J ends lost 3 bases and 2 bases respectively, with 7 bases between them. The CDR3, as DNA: TGTGCCACCAGTGATGGTACTACCTACAATGAGCAGTTCTTC. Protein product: CATSDGTTYNEQFF.

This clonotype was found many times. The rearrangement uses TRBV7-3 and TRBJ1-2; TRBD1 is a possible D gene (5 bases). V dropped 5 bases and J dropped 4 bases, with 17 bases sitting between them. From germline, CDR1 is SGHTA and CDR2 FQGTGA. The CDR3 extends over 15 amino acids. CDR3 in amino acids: CASSPSGQGFYGYTF. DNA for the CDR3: TGTGCCAGCAGCCCCTCCGGACAAGGCTTCTATGGCTACACCTTC. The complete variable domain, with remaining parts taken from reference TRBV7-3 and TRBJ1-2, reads GAGVSQTPSNKVTEKGKYVELRCDPISGHTALYWYRQSLGQGPEFLIYFQGTGAADDSGLPNDRFFAVRPEGSVSTLKIQRTERGDSAVYLCASSPSGQGFYGYTFGSGTRLTVV.

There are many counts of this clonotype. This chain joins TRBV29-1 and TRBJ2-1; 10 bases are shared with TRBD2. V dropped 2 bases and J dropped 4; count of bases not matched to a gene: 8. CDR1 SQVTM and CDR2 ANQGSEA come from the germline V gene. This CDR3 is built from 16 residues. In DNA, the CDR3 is TGCAGCGTTGAATTAGCGGGAGGAGGACAGTACAATGAGCAGTTCTTC. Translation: CSVELAGGGQYNEQFF.

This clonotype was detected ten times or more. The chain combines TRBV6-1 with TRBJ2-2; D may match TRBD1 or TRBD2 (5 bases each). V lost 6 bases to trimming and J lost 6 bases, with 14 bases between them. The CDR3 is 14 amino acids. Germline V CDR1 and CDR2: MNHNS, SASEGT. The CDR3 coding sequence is TGTGCCAGCAGCCCCCCCACGGGGCCCGGGGAGCTGTTTTTT. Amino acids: CASSPPTGPGELFF.

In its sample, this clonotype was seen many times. The DNA for the CDR3 is TGCAGTGCTAGAGGTTGGGCGAGTGAAGCTTTCTTT. Translation: CSARGWASEAFF. The gene calls are TRBV20-1 and TRBJ1-1; D is undetermined. The V gene lost 1 base and the J gene lost 7 bases, with 10 bases spanning the gap. Per germline, CDR1 DFQATT and CDR2 SNEGSKA (reference sequence). CDR3 length equals 12 residues.

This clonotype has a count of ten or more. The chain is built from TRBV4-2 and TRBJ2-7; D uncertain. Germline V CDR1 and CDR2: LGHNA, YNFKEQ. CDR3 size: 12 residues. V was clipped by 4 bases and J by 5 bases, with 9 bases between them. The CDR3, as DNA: TGTGCCAGCAGCCTTGACCGCCACGAGCAGTACTTC. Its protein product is CASSLDRHEQYF.

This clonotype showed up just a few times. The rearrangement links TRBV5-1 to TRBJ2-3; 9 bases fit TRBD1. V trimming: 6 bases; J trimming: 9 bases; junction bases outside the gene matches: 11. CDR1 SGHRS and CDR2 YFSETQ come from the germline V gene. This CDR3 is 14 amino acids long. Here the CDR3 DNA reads TGCGCCAGCACAGGGGGACAGGGCGAAGGGACGCAGTATTTT. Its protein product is CASTGGQGEGTQYF.

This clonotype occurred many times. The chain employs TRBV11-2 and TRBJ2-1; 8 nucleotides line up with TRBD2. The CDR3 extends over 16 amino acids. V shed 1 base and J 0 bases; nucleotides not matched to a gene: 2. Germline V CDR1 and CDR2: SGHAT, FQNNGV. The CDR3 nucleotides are TGTGCCAGCAGCTTAGCGGGGGGGCGCTCCTACAATGAGCAGTTCTTC. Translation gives CASSLAGGRSYNEQFF.

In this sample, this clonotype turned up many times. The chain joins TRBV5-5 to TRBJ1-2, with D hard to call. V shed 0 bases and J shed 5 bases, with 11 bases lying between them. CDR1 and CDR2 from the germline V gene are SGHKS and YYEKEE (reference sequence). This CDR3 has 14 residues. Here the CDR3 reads CASSLDGPGYGYTF. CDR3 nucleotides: TGTGCCAGCAGCTTGGACGGCCCAGGTTATGGCTACACCTTC.

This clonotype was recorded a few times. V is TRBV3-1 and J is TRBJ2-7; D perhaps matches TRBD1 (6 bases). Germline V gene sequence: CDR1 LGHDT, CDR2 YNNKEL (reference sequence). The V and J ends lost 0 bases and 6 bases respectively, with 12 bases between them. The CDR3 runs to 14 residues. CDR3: CASSQDWTVSEQYF. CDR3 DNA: TGTGCCAGCAGCCAAGATTGGACAGTGTCCGAGCAGTACTTC.

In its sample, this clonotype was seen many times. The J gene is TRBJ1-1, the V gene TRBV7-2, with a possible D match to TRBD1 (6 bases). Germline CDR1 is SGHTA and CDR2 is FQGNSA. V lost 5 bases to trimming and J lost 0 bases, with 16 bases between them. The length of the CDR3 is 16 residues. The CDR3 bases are TGTGCCAGCAGCCCGAACAGGGTCTACTTGAACACTGAAGCTTTCTTT. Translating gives CASSPNRVYLNTEAFF.

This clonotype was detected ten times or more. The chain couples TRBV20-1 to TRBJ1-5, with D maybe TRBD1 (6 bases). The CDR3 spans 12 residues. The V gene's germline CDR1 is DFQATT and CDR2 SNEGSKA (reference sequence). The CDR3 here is CSMSGGDQPQHF. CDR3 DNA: TGCAGCATGTCTGGGGGCGATCAGCCCCAGCATTTT.

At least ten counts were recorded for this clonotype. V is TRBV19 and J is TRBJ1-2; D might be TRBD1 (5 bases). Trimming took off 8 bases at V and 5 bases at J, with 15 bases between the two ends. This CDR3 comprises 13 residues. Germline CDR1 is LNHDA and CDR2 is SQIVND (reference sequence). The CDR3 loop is CASGPQGLYGYTF. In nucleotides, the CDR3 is TGTGCCAGTGGTCCGCAGGGACTGTATGGCTACACCTTC.

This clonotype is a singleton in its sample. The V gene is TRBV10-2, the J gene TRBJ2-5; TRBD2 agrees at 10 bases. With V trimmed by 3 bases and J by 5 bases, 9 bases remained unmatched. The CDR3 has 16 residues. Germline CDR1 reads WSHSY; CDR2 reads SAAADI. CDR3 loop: CASSDASSGGSETQYF. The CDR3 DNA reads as TGCGCCAGCAGTGACGCCTCTAGCGGGGGTAGTGAGACCCAGTACTTC.

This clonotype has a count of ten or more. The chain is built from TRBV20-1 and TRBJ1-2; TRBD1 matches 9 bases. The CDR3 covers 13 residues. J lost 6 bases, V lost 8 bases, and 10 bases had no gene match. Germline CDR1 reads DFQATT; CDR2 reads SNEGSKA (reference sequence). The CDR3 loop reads CSLWTGDENGYTF. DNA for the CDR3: TGCAGTCTCTGGACAGGGGACGAGAATGGCTACACCTTC.